Sequencing of this T cell receptor (beta chain) was carried out in a study of early T cells in non-severe SARS-CoV-2 infection. About this clonotype itself: Antigen specificity is unknown.

The germline gives CDR1 DFQATT, CDR2 SNEGSKA (reference sequence). This CDR3 region has 15 residues. Germline trimming cut 4 bases from V and 7 bases from J; bases unmatched to any gene: 10. Unique molecular identifiers (one per individual cDNA molecule) were attached. TCRdb reprocessed the 5' RACE reads with MiXCR, giving one entry per CDR3 protein. In the table there are tens of thousands of distinct CDR3 sequences, around 12% of which are singletons. Study outcomes and limitations: Sequences matched to VDJdb favored anti-spike CD8 responses, while private and CD4 specificities were missed.

The receptor was isolated from an adult who was a healthcare worker with PCR-confirmed SARS-CoV-2 infection or an uninfected control (not recorded which). This specimen consisted of whole blood, obtained at baseline. The rearrangement uses TRBV20-1 and TRBJ1-6; 7 bases align to TRBD1. In DNA form, the CDR3 reads TGCAGTGCTAAAACCGACAGGGCTGAAAATTCACCCCTCCACTTT. It specifies CSAKTDRAENSPLHF.